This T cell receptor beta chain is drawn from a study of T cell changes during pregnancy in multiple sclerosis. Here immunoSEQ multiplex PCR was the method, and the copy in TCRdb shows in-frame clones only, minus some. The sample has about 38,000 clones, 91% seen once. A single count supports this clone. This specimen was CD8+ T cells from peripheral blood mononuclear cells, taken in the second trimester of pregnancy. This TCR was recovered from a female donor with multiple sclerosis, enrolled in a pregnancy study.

Written as DNA, the CDR3 is TGTGCCAGCAGCTTAGAGCGGGGGTGGGGAGATGAGCAGTTCTTC. Translating gives CASSLERGWGDEQFF. The rearrangement uses TRBV11-3 and TRBJ2-1, with 7 bases aligning to TRBD2. Germline loops: CDR1 SGHNT, CDR2 YENEEA. CDR3 length equals 15 residues. V lost 0 bases to trimming and J lost 8 bases; unmatched junction nucleotides: 7.